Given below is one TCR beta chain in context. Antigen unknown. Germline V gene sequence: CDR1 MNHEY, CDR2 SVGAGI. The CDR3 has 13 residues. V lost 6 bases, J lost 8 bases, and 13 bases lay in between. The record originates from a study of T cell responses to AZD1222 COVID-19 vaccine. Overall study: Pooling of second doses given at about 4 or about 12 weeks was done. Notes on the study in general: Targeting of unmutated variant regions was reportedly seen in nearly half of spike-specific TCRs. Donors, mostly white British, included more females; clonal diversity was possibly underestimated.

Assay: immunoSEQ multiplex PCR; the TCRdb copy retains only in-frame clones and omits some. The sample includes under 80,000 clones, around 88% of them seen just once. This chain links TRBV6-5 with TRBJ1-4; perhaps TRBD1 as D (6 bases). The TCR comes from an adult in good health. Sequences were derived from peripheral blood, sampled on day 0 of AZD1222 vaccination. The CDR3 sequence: CASRGQGKEKLFF. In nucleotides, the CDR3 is TGTGCCAGCAGGGGACAAGGGAAGGAAAAACTGTTTTTT.